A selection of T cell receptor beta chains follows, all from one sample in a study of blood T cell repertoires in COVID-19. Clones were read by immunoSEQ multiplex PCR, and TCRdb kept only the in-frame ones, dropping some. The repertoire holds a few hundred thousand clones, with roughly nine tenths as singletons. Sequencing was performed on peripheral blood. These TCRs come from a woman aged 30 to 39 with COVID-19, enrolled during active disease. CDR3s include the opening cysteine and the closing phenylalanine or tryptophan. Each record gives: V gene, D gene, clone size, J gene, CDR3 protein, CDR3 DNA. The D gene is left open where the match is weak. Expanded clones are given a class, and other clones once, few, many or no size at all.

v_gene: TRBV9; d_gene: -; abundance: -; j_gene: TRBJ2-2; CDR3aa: CASSEGVGELFF; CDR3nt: TGTGCCAGCAGCGAGGGGGTCGGGGAGCTGTTTTTT
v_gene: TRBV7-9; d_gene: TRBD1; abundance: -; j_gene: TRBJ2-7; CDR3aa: CASSVDTGDEQYF; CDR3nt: TGTGCCAGCAGCGTAGATACAGGGGACGAGCAGTACTTC
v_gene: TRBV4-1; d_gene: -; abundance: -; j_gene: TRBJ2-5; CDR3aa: CASSQDLGWETQYF; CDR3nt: TGCGCCAGCAGCCAAGATCTGGGCTGGGAGACCCAGTACTTC
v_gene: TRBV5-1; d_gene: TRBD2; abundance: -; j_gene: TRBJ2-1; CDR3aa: CASSLGLAGGPNEQFF; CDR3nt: TGCGCCAGCAGCTTGGGACTAGCGGGAGGGCCCAATGAGCAGTTCTTC
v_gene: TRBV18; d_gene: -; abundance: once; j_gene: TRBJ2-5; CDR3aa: CASSPYTGQETQYF; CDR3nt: TGTGCCAGCTCACCATATACAGGGCAAGAGACCCAGTACTTC
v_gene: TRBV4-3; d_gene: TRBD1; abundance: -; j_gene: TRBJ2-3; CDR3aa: CASSQELMTGLSTDTQYF; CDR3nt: TGCGCCAGCAGCCAAGAACTGATGACAGGGCTGAGCACAGATACGCAGTATTTT
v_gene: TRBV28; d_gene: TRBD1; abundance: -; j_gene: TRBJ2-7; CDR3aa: CASSPDTDRARYF; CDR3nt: TGTGCCAGCAGTCCGGATACCGACAGGGCGCGGTACTTC
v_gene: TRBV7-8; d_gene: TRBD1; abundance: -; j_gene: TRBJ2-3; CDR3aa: CASSRTGGRSTDTQYF; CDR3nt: TGTGCCAGCAGCCGGACAGGGGGCAGGAGCACAGATACGCAGTATTTT
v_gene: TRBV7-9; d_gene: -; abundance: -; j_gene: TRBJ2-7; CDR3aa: CASSLARSSDLRGEQYF; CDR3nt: TGTGCCAGCAGCTTAGCGAGGTCTAGCGACCTAAGAGGCGAGCAGTACTTC
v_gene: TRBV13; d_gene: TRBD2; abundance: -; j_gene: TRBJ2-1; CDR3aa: CASSLGRLAAYNEQFF; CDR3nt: TGTGCCAGCAGCTTAGGGCGGCTAGCGGCCTACAATGAGCAGTTCTTC
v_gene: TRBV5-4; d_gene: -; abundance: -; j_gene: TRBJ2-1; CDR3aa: CASSFIFGAYNEQFF; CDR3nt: TGTGCCAGCAGCTTTATTTTTGGAGCCTACAATGAGCAGTTCTTC
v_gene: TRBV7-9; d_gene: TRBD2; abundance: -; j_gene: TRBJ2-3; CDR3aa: CASSLLVGLATINTDTQYF; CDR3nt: TGTGCCAGCAGCTTGCTTGTGGGACTAGCGACCATAAACACAGATACGCAGTATTTT
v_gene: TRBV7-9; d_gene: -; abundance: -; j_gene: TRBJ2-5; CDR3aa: CASSFEGGKTQYF; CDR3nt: TGTGCCAGCAGCTTTGAGGGTGGGAAGACCCAGTACTTC
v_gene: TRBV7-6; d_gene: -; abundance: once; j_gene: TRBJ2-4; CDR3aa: CASSPGPLAAKNIQYF; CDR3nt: TGTGCCAGCAGCCCCGGCCCGCTAGCAGCCAAAAACATTCAGTACTTC
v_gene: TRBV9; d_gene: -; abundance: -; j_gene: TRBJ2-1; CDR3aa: CASSVGSSYNEQFF; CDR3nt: TGTGCCAGCAGCGTAGGCAGCTCCTACAATGAGCAGTTCTTC